This T cell receptor (beta chain) comes out of a study of T cells after yellow fever vaccination. The study, taken as a whole, reports: Subsequent booster samples again held most clones from primary vaccination (96% CD4, over 80% CD8). A small proportion of clonotypes was detected in both the CD4 and CD8 compartments. The presence of abundant clonotypes contaminating from the bulk population was possible in FACS-sorted repertoires.

To note about this clonotype: Its target is unknown.

The CDR3 runs to 14 residues. Between the trimmed V and J ends, which lost 2 bases and 2 bases, there was a span of 10 bases. The 5'RACE template-switching step produced TCR cDNA and added a universal primer site and UMIs. One entry per CDR3 protein results from TCRdb running MiXCR on the 5' RACE reads. The sample includes around 340,000 distinct CDR3 sequences, approximately 13% of them seen just once. The rearrangement uses TRBV12-3 or TRBV12-4 and TRBJ2-7, with unresolved D. Source: CD4+ T cells sorted from PBMCs, taken 15 days after the yellow fever booster vaccination. The origin of this receptor is a man aged 18 to 29 who received the YFV17D yellow fever vaccine. This CDR3 is CASSLWAGTYEQYF. The CDR3 coding sequence is TGTGCCAGCAGTTTATGGGCAGGAACCTACGAGCAGTACTTC.